The present entry profiles one T cell receptor beta chain with its context. Its target is not known. Only in-frame clones appear in the TCRdb table, and some are missing; sequencing was by immunoSEQ multiplex PCR. The repertoire holds 2 million to 2.5 million clones, with roughly 90% as singletons. The sample is drawn from a study of shared clonotypes between healthy human individuals. Study-wide results and caveats: There were few donors, and this limited the genetic and exposure-history diversity represented. Rarefaction demonstrated incomplete sorted-subset sequencing despite large depth.

Germline V gene sequence: CDR1 LNHDA, CDR2 SQIVND (reference sequence). The V end lost 10 bases, the J end lost 0 bases, and 13 bases lay between the germline ends. The CDR3 runs to 13 residues. The sample was naive CD4+ T cells from PBMCs. Subset noted: CD45RA+ positively selected. This sequence joins TRBV19 and TRBJ2-7; TRBD1 might be the D (5 bases). The TCR comes from a man aged 18 to 29 in good health. Some clones in this sample may be carry-over from other donors' samples. CDR3 region: CATRQTSSYEQYF. CDR3 in DNA: TGTGCCACCAGACAGACCAGCTCCTACGAGCAGTACTTC.